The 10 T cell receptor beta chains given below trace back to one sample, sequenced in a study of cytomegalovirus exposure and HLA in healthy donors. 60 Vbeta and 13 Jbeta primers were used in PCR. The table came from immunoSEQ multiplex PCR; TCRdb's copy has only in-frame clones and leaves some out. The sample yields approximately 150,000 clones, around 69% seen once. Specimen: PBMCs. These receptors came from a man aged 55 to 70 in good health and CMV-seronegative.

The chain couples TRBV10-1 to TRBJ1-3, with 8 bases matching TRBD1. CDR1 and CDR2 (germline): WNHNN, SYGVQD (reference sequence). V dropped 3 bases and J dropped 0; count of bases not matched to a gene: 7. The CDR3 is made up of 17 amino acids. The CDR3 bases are TGCGCCAGCAGTGACCCCGGACAGGGAAACTCTGGAAACACCATATATTTT. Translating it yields CASSDPGQGNSGNTIYF.

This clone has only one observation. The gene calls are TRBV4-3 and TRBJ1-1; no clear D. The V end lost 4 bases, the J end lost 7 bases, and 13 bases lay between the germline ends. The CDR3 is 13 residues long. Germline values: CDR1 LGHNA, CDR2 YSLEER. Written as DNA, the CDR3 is TGCGCCAGCAGCCTCATGGGCGCAGTTGAAGCTTTCTTT. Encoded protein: CASSLMGAVEAFF.

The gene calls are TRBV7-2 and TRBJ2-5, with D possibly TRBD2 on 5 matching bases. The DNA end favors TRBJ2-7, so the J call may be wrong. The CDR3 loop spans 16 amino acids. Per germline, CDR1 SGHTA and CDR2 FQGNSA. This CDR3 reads CASSLLEAGGPYEQYF. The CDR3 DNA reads TGTGCCAGCAGCTTACTGGAGGCGGGCGGACCCTACGAGCAGTACTTC.

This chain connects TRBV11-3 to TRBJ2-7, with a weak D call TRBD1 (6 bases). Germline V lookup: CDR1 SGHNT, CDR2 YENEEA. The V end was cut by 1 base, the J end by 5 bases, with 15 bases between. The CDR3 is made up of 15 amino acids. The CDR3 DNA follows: TGTGCCAGCAGCTTAGGGGAACAGGGAGCCCACGAGCAGTACTTC. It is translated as CASSLGEQGAHEQYF.

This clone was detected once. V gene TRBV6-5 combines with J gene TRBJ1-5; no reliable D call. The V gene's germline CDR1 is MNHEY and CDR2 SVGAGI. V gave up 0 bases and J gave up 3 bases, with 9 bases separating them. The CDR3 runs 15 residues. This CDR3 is CASSYSAGNNQPQHF. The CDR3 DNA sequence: TGTGCCAGCAGTTACTCGGCGGGGAACAATCAGCCCCAGCATTTT.

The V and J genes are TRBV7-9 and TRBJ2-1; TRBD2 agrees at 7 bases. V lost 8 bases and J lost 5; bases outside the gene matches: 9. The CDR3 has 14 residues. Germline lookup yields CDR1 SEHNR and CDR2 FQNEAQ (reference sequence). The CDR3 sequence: CASGLAVQDNEQFF. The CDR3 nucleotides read TGTGCCAGCGGGCTAGCGGTTCAGGACAATGAGCAGTTCTTC. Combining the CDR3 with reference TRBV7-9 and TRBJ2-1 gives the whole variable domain DTGVSQNPRHKITKRGQNVTFRCDPISEHNRLYWYRQTLGQGPEFLTYFQNEAQLEKSRLLSDRFSAERPKGSFSTLEIQRTEQGDSAMYLCASGLAVQDNEQFFGPGTRLTVL.

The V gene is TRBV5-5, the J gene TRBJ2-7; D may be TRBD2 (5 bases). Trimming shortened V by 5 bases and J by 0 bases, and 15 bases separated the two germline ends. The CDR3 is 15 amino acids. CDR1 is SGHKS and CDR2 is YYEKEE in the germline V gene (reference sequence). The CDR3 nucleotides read TGTGCCAGCAGATCCGTTCGTGGGAGCTCCTACGAGCAGTACTTC. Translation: CASRSVRGSSYEQYF.

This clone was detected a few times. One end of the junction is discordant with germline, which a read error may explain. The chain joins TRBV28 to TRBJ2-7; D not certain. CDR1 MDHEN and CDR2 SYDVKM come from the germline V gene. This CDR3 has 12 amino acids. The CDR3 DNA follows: TGTGCCAGCAGTTTTGTACATAACGCCCCCCACTTC. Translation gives CASSFVHNAPHF.

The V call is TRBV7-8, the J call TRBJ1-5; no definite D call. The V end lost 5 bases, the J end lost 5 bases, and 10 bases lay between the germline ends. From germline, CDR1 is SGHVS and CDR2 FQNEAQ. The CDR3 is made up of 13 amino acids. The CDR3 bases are TGTGCCAGCAGCAGTAATCGGTATCAGCCCCAGCATTTT. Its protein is CASSSNRYQPQHF.

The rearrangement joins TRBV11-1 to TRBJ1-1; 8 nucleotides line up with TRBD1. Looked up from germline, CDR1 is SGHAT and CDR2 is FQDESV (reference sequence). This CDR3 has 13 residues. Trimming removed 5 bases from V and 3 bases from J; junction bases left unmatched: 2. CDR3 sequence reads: CASSQDRDTEAFF. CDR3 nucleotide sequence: TGTGCCAGCAGCCAGGACAGGGACACTGAAGCTTTCTTT.